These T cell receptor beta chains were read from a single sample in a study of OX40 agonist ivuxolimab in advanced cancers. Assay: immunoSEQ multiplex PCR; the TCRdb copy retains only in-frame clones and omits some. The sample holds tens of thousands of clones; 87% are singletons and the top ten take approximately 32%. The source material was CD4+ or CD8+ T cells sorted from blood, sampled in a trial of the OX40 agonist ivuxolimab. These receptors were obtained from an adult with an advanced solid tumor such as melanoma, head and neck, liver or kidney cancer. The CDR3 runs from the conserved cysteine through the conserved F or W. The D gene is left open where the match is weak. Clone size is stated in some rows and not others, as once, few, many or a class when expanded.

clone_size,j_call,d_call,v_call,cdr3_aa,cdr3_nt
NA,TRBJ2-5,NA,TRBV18,CASSPQGEPETQYF,TGTGCCAGCTCACCACAGGGGGAGCCTGAGACCCAGTACTTC
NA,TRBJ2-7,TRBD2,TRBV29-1,CSVRRGASGTTYEQYF,TGCAGCGTCCGGAGAGGGGCTAGCGGGACAACCTACGAGCAGTACTTC
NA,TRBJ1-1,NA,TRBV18,CASSPEDLNTEAFF,TGTGCCAGCTCACCCGAGGACCTGAACACTGAAGCTTTCTTT
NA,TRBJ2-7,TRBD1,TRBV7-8,CASSPGQGLLGSYEQYF,TGTGCCAGCAGCCCCGGACAGGGTTTATTGGGGTCCTACGAGCAGTACTTC
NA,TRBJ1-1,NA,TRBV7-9,CASSLAEGRAFF,TGTGCCAGCAGCTTAGCCGAGGGGCGAGCTTTCTTT
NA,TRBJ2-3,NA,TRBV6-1,CASSASPTTDTQYF,TGTGCCAGCAGCGCCTCTCCCACCACAGATACGCAGTATTTT
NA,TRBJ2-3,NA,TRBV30,CAWKRREWADTQYF,TGTGCCTGGAAGAGACGGGAGTGGGCAGATACGCAGTATTTT
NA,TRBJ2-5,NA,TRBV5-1,CASSFGGAQETQYF,TGCGCCAGCAGCTTTGGTGGGGCCCAGGAGACCCAGTACTTC
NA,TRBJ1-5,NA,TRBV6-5,CASSYSKNSNQPQHF,TGTGCCAGCAGTTACTCGAAGAACAGCAATCAGCCCCAGCATTTT
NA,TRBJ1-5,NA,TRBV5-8,CASSSLGGGGQPQHF,TGTGCCAGCAGCTCGTTAGGCGGGGGCGGTCAGCCCCAGCATTTT
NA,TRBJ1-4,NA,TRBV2,CASSERGGPGKLFF,TGTGCCAGCAGTGAGAGGGGTGGTCCTGGAAAACTGTTTTTT
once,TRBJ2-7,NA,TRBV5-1,CASSLQGEQYF,TGCGCCAGCAGCTTACAGGGCGAGCAGTACTTC
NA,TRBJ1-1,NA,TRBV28,CASSLFGGAEAFF,TGTGCCAGCAGTTTATTCGGGGGCGCTGAAGCTTTCTTT
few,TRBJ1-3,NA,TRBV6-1,CASINTQGGNTIYF,TGTGCCAGCATCAACACCCAGGGTGGAAACACCATATATTTT